This entry lists 19 T cell receptor beta chains sequenced from one sample in a study of OX40 agonist ivuxolimab in advanced cancers. TCRdb keeps only in-frame clones here, not all; method: immunoSEQ multiplex PCR. The sample carries some 14,000 clones, approximately 85% recorded once. The sequencing here drew on CD4+ or CD8+ T cells sorted from blood, taken in a trial of the OX40 agonist ivuxolimab. The receptors were gathered from an adult with an advanced solid tumor such as melanoma, head and neck, liver or kidney cancer.

CDR3 nucleotide sequence: TGCAGTGCCCGTACCAACTACGAGCAGTACTTC. It specifies CSARTNYEQYF. The V gene is TRBV20-1, the J gene TRBJ2-7; D gene unclear. Germline V gene data show CDR1 as DFQATT and CDR2 as SNEGSKA (reference sequence). V lost 6 bases and J lost 3, with 9 bases in between. The CDR3 has 11 residues.

J is TRBJ2-5 and V is TRBV19, with 8 nucleotides matching TRBD1. The germline V gene encodes CDR1 LNHDA and CDR2 SQIVND (reference sequence). Trimming at V came to 5 bases and at J to 5 bases, leaving 10 bases not matched to a gene. The CDR3 has 15 residues. This CDR3 reads CASSDDRGGEETQYF. The CDR3 coding sequence is TGTGCCAGTAGTGACGACAGGGGAGGTGAGGAGACCCAGTACTTC.

This clone showed up just a few times. V gene TRBV4-3 combines with J gene TRBJ2-1; no firm D call. V lost 0 bases to trimming and J lost 10 bases, with 16 bases between them. Germline values: CDR1 LGHNA, CDR2 YSLEER. The CDR3 is 15 residues long. CDR3 sequence: CASSQDRNTRVEQFF. For the CDR3, the DNA is TGCGCCAGCAGCCAAGATCGGAACACCCGAGTGGAGCAGTTCTTC.

The V and J genes are TRBV7-9 and TRBJ2-5; D uncertain. This CDR3 has 14 amino acids. The germline V gene has CDR1 SEHNR and CDR2 FQNEAQ (reference sequence). The V end was cut by 2 bases, the J end by 3 bases, with 10 bases between. The CDR3 bases are TGTGCCAGCAGCTTATTAAAGGGTGAAGAGACCCAGTACTTC. It yields the protein CASSLLKGEETQYF. Full variable domain (outside the CDR3, taken from reference TRBV7-9 and TRBJ2-5): DTGVSQNPRHKITKRGQNVTFRCDPISEHNRLYWYRQTLGQGPEFLTYFQNEAQLEKSRLLSDRFSAERPKGSFSTLEIQRTEQGDSAMYLCASSLLKGEETQYFGPGTRLLVL.

The gene calls are TRBV5-8 and TRBJ1-4; D possibly corresponds to TRBD1 (5 bases). Germline values: CDR1 SGHTS, CDR2 YDEGEE. Trimming removed 0 bases at V and 14 bases at J, with 20 bases between. The CDR3 is 15 amino acids. CDR3 residues: CASSLAQGAPFGLFF. DNA for the CDR3: TGTGCCAGCAGCTTGGCCCAGGGCGCCCCGTTTGGGCTGTTTTTT.

Comment on this clone: As the CDR3 is not closed by the conserved phenylalanine or tryptophan, this likely results from a read error. The DNA is omitted, as the CDR3 cannot be located on it reliably, and the CDR3 follows TCRdb's listing. The rearrangement joins TRBV20-1 to TRBJ2-7. The CDR3 has 11 amino acids, counting both end residues. The germline V gene has CDR1 DFQATT and CDR2 SNEGSKA (reference sequence). The CDR3 spells CSARGLTGAPL.

The chain employs TRBV6-5 and TRBJ1-1; D gene unclear. Trimming removed 6 bases from V and 1 base from J, with 6 bases in between. CDR1 is MNHEY and CDR2 is SVGAGI in the germline V gene. The length of the CDR3 is 12 residues. As DNA, the CDR3 is TGTGCCAGCAGATACGGGAACACTGAAGCTTTCTTT. Its translation is CASRYGNTEAFF.

The chain has TRBV28 and TRBJ2-5, with TRBD2 identical over 13 bases. Looked up from germline, CDR1 is MDHEN and CDR2 is SYDVKM. The CDR3 spans 16 residues. V was clipped by 6 bases and J by 3 bases; unmatched bases: 7. The CDR3 loop reads CASSSPGTSGEETQYF. The CDR3 DNA sequence: TGTGCCAGCAGCTCGCCCGGGACTAGCGGGGAAGAGACCCAGTACTTC.

V usage is TRBV11-2 and J usage is TRBJ2-5; 8 positions agree with TRBD1. J was trimmed by 2 bases and V by 5 bases; bases with no gene match: 7. The CDR3 is 15 amino acids. From germline, CDR1 is SGHAT and CDR2 FQNNGV. CDR3 region: CASSLGDRTQETQYF. CDR3 DNA: TGTGCCAGCAGCCTTGGGGACAGGACACAAGAGACCCAGTACTTC.

The chain is built from TRBV4-2 and TRBJ1-2, with 9 bases identical to TRBD1. The CDR3 is 15 amino acids. The germline CDR1 and CDR2 sequences are LGHNA and YNFKEQ. V shed 2 bases and J 5 bases; nucleotides not matched to a gene: 6. In DNA form, the CDR3 reads TGTGCCAGCAGCCAACCGGGACAGGGTTTTTATGGCTACACCTTC. Its protein product is CASSQPGQGFYGYTF.

V is TRBV14 and J is TRBJ1-1, with TRBD1 matching 7 bases. CDR1 and CDR2 from the germline V gene are SGHDN and FVKESK. This CDR3 is built from 13 residues. Trimming cost V 5 bases and J 4 bases; bases outside gene matches: 4. CDR3 region: CASSRQGLTEAFF. Here the CDR3 DNA reads TGTGCCAGCAGCAGACAGGGCCTCACTGAAGCTTTCTTT.

This chain uses TRBV13 with TRBJ1-2; possible D gene TRBD1, 5 bases. Germline V gene lookup returns CDR1 PRHDT and CDR2 FYEKMQ (reference sequence). V was pared by 4 bases and J by 6 bases, with 15 bases between. The CDR3 totals 14 residues. The CDR3 loop is CASSSPTEGDGYTF. CDR3 nucleotide sequence: TGTGCCAGCAGCTCCCCGACAGAAGGAGATGGCTACACCTTC.

This chain uses TRBV7-2 with TRBJ2-1; no definite D call. CDR1 is SGHTA, CDR2 FQGNSA, per germline. The CDR3 totals 16 residues. Between the trimmed V and J ends, which lost 1 base and 5 bases, there was a span of 15 bases. CDR3 coding DNA: TGTGCCAGCAGCTTAGGATCGTTTTACCCCGACAATGAGCAGTTCTTC. This codes for CASSLGSFYPDNEQFF.

The V gene is TRBV5-6, the J gene TRBJ1-1; D is perhaps TRBD1 (6 bases). The V end lost 0 bases, the J end lost 4 bases, and 13 bases lay between the germline ends. The CDR3 sequence is 15 residues long. The germline CDR1 and CDR2 sequences are SGHDT and YYEEEE. CDR3 in amino acids: CASSLAGRGSTEAFF. CDR3 DNA: TGTGCCAGCAGCTTGGCGGGCAGGGGATCCACTGAAGCTTTCTTT.

The chain joins TRBV4-2 to TRBJ2-2; a weak D match, TRBD2 (5 bases). This CDR3 spans 14 amino acids. V was trimmed by 2 bases and J by 3 bases, leaving 7 bases between them. Germline CDR1 reads LGHNA; CDR2 reads YNFKEQ. The CDR3, as DNA: TGTGCCAGCAGCCAAAAGGAGGACACCGGGGAGCTGTTTTTT. Amino acids: CASSQKEDTGELFF.

The J gene is TRBJ2-3, the V gene TRBV5-6, with 7 bases matching TRBD2. The J segment lost 0 bases and the V segment lost 0 bases, leaving 1 base of the junction unmatched. CDR3 size: 15 residues. Germline-derived CDR1 and CDR2 are SGHDT and YYEEEE. In DNA, the CDR3 is TGTGCCAGCAGCTTGGGCGGGGGAAGCACAGATACGCAGTATTTT. Protein: CASSLGGGSTDTQYF.

This chain joins TRBV6-5 and TRBJ2-2; 9 nucleotides line up with TRBD2. From germline, CDR1 is MNHEY and CDR2 SVGAGI. Germline trimming cut 7 bases from V and 0 bases from J; bases unmatched to any gene: 3. The CDR3 contains 15 residues. Written as DNA, the CDR3 is TGTGCCAGCACGGGGACTAGCACGAACACCGGGGAGCTGTTTTTT. It codes for CASTGTSTNTGELFF.

The rearrangement links TRBV5-6 to TRBJ2-7, with 11 bases fitting TRBD1. Germline lookup yields CDR1 SGHDT and CDR2 YYEEEE. There are 15 residues in the CDR3. The V segment lost 4 bases and the J segment 6 bases; nucleotides outside the gene matches: 9. In nucleotides, the CDR3 is TGTGCCAGCAGCACCCGTCCGGGACAGGGGGTCGAGCAGTACTTC. Its translation is CASSTRPGQGVEQYF.

The chain links TRBV6-5 to TRBJ2-2; 9 bases are a match to TRBD1. Per the germline V gene, CDR1 is MNHEY and CDR2 is SVGAGI. The CDR3 is made up of 15 amino acids. Germline trimming cut 6 bases from V and 5 bases from J; bases unmatched to any gene: 7. The CDR3 DNA follows: TGTGCCAGCAGCTCCGGGACAGGGCGGACCGGGGAGCTGTTTTTT. Its translation is CASSSGTGRTGELFF.